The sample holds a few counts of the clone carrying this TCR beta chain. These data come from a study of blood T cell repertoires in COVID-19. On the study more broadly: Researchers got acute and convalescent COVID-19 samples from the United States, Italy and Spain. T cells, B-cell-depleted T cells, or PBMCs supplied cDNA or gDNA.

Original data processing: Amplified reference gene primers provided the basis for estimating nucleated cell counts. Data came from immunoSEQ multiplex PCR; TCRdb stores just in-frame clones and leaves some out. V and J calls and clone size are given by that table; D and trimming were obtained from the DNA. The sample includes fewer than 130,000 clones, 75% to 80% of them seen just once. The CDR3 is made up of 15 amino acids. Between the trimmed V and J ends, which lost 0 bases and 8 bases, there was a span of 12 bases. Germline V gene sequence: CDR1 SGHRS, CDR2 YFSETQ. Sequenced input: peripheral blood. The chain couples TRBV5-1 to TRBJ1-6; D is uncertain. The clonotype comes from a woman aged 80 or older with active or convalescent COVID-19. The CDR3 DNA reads TGCGCCAGCAGCTTGGCTGTATCTTTGTATTCACCCCTCCACTTT. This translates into CASSLAVSLYSPLHF.